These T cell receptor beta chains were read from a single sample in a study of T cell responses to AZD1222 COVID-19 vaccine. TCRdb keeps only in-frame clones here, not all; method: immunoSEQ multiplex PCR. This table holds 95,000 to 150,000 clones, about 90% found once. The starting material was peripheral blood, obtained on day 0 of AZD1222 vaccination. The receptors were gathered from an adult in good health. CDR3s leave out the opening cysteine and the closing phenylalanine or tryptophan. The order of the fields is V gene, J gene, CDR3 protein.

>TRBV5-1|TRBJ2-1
ASSRLWTGSDTLRF
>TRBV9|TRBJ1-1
ASSVVMGNTEAF
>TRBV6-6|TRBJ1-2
ASSSDANYGYT
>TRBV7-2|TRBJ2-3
ASSYYTGTESSTDTQY
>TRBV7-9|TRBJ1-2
ASSSQGYGYT
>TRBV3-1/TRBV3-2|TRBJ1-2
ASSHPTGVVGGYT
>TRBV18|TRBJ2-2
ASSPRPANTGELF
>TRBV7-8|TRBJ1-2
ASSSRPFASNYGYT
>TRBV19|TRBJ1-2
ASRIQGANYGYT
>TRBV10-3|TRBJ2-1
AIGEDEQF
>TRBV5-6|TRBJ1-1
ASSFYSATEAF
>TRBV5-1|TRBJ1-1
ASSPGRRAGDTEAF
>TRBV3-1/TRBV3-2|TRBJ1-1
ASSLKEGVTEAF
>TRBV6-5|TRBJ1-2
ASSYREGPSYGYT
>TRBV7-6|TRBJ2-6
ASSLRQFTSGANVLT
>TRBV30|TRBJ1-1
AWSVLQTDTEAF
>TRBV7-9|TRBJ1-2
ASSLAGSPLGGYT
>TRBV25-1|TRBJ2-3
ASSVSTDTQY
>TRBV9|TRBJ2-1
ASSVATNGLAGIGNEQF
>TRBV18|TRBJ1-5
ASSPRRTGGSQPQH
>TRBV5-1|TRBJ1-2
ASSLAGQGNGYT
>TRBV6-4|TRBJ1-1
ASSVNPDTEAF
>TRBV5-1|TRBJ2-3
ASSLPDRLTQY
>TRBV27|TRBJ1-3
ASSLSGSSGNTIY
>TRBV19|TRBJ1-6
ASTRTVPNSPLH
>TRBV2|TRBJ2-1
ASREGLNNEQF
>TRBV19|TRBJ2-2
ASSRRGVFTGELF
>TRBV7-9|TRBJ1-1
ASLPRQAHRAGKNTEAF
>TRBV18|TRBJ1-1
ASSPWGGTGGSGTEAF
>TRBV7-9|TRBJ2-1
ASSLSAGWVYNEQF
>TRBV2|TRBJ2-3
ASSPGLSTDTQY
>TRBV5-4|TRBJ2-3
ASRRTSGGFTDTQY
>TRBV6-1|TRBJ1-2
ASSEVGQNYGYT
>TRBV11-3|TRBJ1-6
ASSHTMGSPLH
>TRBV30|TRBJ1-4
AWSPPGTGYEKLF
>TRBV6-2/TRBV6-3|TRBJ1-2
ASSTRAGLV
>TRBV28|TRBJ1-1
ASSSSASLITEAF
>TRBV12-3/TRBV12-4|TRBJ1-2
ASSLGQAYGYT
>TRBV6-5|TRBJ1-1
ASSYGGNLNTEAF
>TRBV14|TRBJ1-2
ASSQLDATYYGYT
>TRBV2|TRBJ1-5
ASLGQGLQNQPQH
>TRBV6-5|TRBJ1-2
ASSQQGAGYGYT
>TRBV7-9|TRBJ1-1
ASRETGGTEAF
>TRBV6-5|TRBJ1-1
ASSPGQTFNTEAF
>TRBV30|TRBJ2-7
AWSPGAYEQY
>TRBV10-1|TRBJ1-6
ASSDGASGSPLH
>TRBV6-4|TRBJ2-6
ASSDSTGGSGANVLT